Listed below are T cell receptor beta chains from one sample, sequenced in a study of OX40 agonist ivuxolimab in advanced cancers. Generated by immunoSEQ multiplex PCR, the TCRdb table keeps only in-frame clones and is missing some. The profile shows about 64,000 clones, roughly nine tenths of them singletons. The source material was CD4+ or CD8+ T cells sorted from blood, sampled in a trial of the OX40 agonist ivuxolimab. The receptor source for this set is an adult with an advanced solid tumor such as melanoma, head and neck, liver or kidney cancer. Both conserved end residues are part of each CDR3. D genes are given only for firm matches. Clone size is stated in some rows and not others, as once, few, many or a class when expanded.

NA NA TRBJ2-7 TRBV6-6 CATQDEQYF TGTGCCACCCAGGACGAGCAGTACTTC
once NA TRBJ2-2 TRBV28 CASKGGHKYTGELFF TGTGCCAGCAAGGGGGGACACAAATACACCGGGGAGCTGTTTTTT
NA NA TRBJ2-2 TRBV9 CASSVLGGPNTGELFF TGTGCCAGCAGCGTACTCGGGGGCCCGAACACCGGGGAGCTGTTTTTT
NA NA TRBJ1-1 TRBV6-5 CASSFRALNTEAFF TGTGCCAGCAGCTTCCGGGCACTGAACACTGAAGCTTTCTTT
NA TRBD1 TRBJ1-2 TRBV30 CAWSVQQGEGYTF TGTGCCTGGAGTGTACAACAGGGGGAAGGCTACACCTTC
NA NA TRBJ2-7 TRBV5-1 CASSLLGRDYEQYF TGCGCCAGCAGCTTGTTGGGGCGCGACTACGAGCAGTACTTC
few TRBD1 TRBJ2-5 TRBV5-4 CASSQDGQGGTKTQYF TGTGCCAGCAGCCAGGACGGACAGGGGGGGACAAAGACCCAGTACTTC
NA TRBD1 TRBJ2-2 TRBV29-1 CSVGQGPGELFF TGCAGCGTCGGACAGGGCCCCGGGGAGCTGTTTTTT
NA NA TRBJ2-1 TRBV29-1 CSVSGSSSYNEQFF TGCAGCGTTTCTGGATCAAGCTCCTACAATGAGCAGTTCTTC
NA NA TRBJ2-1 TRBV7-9 CASSLGNNEQFF TGTGCCAGCAGCCTTGGGAACAATGAGCAGTTCTTC
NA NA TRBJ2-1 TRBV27 CASSPGPPKYNEQFF TGTGCCAGCAGTCCGGGACCCCCAAAGTACAATGAGCAGTTCTTC
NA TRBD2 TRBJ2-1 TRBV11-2 CASSLMASGHNEQFF TGTGCCAGCAGCTTAATGGCTAGCGGGCATAATGAGCAGTTCTTC
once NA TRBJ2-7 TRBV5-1 CASSLTGSREQYF TGCGCCAGCAGCTTGACAGGATCCCGCGAGCAGTACTTC